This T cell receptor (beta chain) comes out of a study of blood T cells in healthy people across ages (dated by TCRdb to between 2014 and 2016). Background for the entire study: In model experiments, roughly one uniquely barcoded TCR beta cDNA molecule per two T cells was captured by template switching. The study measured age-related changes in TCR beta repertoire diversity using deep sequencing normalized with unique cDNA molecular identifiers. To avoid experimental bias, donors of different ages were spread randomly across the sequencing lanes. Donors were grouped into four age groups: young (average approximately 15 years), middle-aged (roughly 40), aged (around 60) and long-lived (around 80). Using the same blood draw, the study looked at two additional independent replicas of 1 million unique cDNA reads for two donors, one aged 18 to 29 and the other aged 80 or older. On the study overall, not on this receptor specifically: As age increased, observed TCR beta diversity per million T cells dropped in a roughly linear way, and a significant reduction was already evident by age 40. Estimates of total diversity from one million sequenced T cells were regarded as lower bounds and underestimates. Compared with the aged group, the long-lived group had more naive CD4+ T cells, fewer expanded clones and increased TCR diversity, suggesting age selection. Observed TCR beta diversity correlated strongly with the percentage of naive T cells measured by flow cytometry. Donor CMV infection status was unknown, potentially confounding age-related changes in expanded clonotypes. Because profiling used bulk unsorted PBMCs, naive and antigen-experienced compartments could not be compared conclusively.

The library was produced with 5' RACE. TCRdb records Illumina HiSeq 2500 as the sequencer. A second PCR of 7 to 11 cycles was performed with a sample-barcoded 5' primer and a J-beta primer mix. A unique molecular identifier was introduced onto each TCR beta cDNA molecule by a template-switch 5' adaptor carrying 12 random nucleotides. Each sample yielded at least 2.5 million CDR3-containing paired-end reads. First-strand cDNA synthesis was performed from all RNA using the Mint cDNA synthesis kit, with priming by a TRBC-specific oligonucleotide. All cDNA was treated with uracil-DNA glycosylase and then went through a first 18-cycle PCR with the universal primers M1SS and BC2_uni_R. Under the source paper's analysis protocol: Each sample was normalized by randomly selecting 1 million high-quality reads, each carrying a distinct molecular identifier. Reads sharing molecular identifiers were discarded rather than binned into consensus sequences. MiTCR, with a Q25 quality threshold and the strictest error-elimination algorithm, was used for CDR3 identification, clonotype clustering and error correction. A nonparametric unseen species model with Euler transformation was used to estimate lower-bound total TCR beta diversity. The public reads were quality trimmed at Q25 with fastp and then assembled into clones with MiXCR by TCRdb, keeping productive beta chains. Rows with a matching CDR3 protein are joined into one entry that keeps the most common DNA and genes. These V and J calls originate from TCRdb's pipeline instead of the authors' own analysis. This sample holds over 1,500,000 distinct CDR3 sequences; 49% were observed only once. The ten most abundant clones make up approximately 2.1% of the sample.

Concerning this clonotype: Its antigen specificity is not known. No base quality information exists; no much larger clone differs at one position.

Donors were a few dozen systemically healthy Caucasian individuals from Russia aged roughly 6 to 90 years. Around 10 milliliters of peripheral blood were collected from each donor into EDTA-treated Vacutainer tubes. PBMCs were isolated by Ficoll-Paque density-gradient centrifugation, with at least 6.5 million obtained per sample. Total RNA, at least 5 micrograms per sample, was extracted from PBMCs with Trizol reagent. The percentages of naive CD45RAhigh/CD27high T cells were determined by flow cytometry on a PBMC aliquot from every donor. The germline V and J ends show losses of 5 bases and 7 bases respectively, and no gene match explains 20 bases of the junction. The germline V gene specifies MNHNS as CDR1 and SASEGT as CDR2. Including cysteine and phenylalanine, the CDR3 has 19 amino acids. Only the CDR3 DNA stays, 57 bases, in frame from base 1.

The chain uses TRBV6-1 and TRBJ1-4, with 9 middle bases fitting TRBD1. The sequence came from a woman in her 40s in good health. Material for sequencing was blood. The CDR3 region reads CASSRTLRDRVGYSEKLFF. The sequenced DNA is TGTGCCAGCAGTAGAACCCTCCGGGACAGGGTCGGTTATAGTGAAAAACTGTTTTTT.